The clone carrying this TCR beta chain was recorded at least ten times. The sample originates from a study of T-cell reconstitution after alpha-beta-depleted transplantation in children. V lost 4 bases, J lost 0 bases, and 1 base stayed unmatched. CDR1 and CDR2 (germline): DFQATT, SNEGSKA (reference sequence). CDR3 size: 14 residues. It was with unique molecular identifiers that the TCRbeta library was prepared. TCRdb passed the PCR reads through MiXCR, listing each CDR3 protein once. Among some 490,000 distinct CDR3 sequences listed, around 13% were seen once. The clonotype was recovered from a human donor who donated a stem cell graft to a child with combined immunodeficiency. The chain links TRBV20-1 to TRBJ2-2; 8 nucleotides match TRBD2. The specimen was PBMCs from the stem cell graft donor, collected from the stem cell graft. CDR3 sequence: CSAKGLANTGELFF. The CDR3 DNA reads as TGCAGTGCTAAGGGACTAGCGAACACCGGGGAGCTGTTTTTT.